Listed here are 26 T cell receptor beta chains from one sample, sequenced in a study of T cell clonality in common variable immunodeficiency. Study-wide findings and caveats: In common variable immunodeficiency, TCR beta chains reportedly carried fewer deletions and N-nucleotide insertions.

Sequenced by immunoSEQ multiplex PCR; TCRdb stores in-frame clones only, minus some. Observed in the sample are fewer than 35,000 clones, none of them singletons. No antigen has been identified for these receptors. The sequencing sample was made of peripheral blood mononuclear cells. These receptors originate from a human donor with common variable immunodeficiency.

The CDR3 here is CAWKQSSGNTIYF. CDR3 DNA, as far as it was read: TGTGCCTGGAAACAGAGCTCTGGAAACACC. The chain carries TRBV30 and TRBJ1-3; D unclear. Read coverage stops 3 residues before the CDR3 terminus; the germline J gene supplies the remainder. The CDR3 has 13 amino acids. V shed 4 bases and J shed 0 bases, with 7 bases lying between them. From germline, CDR1 is GTSNPN and CDR2 SVGIG (reference sequence).

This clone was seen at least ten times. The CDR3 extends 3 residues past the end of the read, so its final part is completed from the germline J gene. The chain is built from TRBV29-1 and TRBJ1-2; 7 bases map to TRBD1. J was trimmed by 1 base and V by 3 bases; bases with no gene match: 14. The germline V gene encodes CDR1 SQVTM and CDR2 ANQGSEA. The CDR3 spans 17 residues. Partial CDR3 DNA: TGCAGCGTTGACCTGAGATTCGACAGGGATTATAACTATGGC. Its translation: CSVDLRFDRDYNYG. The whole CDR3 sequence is CSVDLRFDRDYNYGYTF.

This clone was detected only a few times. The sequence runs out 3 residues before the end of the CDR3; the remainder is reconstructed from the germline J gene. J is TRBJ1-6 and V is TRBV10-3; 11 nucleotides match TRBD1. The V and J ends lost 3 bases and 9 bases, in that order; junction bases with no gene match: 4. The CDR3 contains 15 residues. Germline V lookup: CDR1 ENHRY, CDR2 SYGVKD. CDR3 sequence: CAISDPDRGLSPLHF. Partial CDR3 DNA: TGTGCCATCAGTGATCCGGACAGGGGGCTTTCACCC.

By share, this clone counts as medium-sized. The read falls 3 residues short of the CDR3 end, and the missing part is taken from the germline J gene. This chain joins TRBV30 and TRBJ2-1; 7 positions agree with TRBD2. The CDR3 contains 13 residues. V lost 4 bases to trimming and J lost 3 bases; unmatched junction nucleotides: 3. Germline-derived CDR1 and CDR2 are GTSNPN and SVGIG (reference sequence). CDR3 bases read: TGTGCCTGGACGGGGGACTACTACAATGAG. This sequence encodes CAWTGDYYNE. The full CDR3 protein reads CAWTGDYYNEQFF.

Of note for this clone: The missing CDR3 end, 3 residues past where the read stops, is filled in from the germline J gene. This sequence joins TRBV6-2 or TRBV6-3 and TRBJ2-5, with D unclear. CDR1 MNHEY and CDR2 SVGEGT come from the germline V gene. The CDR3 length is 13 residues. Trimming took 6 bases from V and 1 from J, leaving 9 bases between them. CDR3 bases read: TGTGCCAGCAGGGCCACAAGCCAAGAGACC. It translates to CASRATSQET. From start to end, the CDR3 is CASRATSQETQYF.

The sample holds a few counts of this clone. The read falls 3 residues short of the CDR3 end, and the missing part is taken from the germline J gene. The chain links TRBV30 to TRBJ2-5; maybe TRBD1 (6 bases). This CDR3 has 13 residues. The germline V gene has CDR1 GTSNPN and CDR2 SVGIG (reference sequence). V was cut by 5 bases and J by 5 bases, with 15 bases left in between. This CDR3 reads CAWEPTGTETQYF. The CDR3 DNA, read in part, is TGTGCCTGGGAGCCCACAGGGACGGAGACC. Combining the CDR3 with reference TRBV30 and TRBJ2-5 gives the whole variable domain SQTIHQWPATLVQPVGSPLSLECTVEGTSNPNLYWYRQAAGRGLQLLFYSVGIGQISSEVPQNLSASRPQDRQFILSSKKLLLSDSGFYLCAWEPTGTETQYFGPGTRLLVL.

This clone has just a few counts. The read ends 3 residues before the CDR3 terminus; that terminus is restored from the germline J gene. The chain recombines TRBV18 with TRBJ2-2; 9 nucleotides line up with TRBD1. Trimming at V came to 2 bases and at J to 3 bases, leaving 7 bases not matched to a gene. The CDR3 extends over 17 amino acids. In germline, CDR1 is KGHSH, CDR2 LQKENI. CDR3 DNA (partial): TGTGCCAGCTCACCAGGGTCGAGACAGGGGGACACCGGGGAG. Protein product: CASSPGSRQGDTGE. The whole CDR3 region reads CASSPGSRQGDTGELFF.

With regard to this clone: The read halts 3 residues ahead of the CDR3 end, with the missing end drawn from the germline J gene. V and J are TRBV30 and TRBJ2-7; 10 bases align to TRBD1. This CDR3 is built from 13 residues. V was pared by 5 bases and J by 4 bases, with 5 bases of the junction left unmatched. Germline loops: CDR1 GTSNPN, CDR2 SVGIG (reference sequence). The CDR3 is CAWRRTGGYEQYF. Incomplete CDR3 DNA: TGTGCCTGGCGGAGGACAGGGGGTTACGAG.

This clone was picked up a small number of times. The sequenced CDR3 bases are TGTGCCAGTAGTATAGATTGGACGGGGGTTAACACAGATACG. As protein: CASSIDWTGVNTDT. The entire CDR3 reads CASSIDWTGVNTDTQYF. The genes are TRBV19 and TRBJ2-3; a possible D gene is TRBD2 (6 bases). The read finishes 3 residues shy of the CDR3 end, and the germline J gene is used to complete it. The CDR3 length is 17 residues. Trimming pared 0 bases from V and 2 bases from J, leaving 15 bases between. Germline CDR1 and CDR2: LNHDA and SQIVND (reference sequence).

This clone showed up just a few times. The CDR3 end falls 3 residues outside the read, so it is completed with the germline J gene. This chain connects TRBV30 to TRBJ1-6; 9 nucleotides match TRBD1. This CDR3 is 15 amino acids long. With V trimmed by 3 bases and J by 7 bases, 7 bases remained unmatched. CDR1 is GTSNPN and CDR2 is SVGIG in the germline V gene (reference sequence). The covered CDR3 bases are TGTGCCTGGAGAGACAGGGGGAGTGGGAATTCACCC. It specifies CAWRDRGSGNSP. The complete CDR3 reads CAWRDRGSGNSPLHF.

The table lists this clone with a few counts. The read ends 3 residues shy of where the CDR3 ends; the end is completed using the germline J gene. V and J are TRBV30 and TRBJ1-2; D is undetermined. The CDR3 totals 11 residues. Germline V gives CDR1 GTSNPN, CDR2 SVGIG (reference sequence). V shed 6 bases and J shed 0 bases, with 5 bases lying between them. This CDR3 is CACSTNYGYTF. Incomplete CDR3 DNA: TGTGCCTGTAGCACTAACTATGGC.

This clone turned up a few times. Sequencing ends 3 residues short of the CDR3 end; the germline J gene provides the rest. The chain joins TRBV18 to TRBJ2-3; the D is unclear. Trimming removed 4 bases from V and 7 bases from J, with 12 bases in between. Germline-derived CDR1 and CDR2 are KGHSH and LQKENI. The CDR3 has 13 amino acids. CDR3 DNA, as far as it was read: TGTGCCAGCTCACAGCAGACAACCCATACG. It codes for CASSQQTTHT. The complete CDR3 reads CASSQQTTHTQYF.

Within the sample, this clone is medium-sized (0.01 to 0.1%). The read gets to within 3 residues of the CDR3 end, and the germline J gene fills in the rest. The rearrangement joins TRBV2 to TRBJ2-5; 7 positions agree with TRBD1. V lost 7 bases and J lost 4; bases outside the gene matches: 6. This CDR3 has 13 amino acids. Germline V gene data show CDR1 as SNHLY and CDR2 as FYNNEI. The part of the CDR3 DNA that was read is TGTGCCAGCACCATTGACAGGGCAGAGACC. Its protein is CASTIDRAET. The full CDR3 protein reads CASTIDRAETQYF.

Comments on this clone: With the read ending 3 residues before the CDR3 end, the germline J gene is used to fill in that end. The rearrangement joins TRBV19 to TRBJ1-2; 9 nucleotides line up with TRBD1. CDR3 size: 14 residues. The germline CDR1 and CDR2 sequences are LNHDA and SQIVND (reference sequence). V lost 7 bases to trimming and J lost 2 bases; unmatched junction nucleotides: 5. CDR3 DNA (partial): TGTGCCAGTACACCTGGACAGGGGAACTATGGC. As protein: CASTPGQGNYG. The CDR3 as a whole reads CASTPGQGNYGYTF.

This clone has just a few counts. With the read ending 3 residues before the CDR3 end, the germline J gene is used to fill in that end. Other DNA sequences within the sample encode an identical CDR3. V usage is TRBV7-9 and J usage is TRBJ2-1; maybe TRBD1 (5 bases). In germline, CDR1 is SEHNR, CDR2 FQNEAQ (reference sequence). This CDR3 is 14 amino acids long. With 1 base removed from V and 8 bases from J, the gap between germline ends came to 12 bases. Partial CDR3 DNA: TGTGCCAGCAGCTTAGTATCCAGGGCTGATGAG. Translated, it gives CASSLVSRADE. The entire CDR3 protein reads CASSLVSRADEQFF.

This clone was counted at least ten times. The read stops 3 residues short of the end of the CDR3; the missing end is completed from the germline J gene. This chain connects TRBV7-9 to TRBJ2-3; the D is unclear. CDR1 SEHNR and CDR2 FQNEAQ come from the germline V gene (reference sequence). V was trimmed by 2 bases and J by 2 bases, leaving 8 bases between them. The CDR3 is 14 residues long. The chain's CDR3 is CASSLNSNTDTQYF. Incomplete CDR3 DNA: TGTGCCAGCAGCTTAAACTCGAACACAGATACG.

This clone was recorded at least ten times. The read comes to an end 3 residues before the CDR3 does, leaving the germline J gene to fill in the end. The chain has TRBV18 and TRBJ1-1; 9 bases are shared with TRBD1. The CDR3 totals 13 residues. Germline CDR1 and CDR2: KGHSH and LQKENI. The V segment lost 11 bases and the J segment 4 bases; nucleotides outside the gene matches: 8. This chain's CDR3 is CAGCRDRATEAFF. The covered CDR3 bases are TGTGCCGGGTGCCGGGACAGGGCCACTGAA.

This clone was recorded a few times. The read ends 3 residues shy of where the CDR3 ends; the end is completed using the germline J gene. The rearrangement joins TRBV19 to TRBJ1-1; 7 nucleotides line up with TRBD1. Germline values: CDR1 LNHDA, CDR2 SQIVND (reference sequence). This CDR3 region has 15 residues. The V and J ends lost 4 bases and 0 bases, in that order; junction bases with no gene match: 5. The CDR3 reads CASSRDSFMNTEAFF. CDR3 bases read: TGTGCCAGTAGTAGGGACAGCTTCATGAACACTGAA.

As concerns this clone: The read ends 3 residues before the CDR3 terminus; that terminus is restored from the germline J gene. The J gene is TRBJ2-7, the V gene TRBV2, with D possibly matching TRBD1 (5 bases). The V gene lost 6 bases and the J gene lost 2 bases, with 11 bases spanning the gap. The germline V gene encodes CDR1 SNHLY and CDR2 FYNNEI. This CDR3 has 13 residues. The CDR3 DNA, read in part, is TGTGCCAGCAGCGACAGCTTCACCTACGAG. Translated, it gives CASSDSFTYE. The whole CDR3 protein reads CASSDSFTYEQYF.

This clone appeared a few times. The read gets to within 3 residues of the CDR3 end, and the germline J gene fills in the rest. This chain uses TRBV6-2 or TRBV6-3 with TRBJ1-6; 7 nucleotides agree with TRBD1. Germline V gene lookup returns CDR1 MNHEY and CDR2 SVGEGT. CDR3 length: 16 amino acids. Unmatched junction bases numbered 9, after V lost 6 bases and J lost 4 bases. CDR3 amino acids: CASRTYQGVYNSPLHF. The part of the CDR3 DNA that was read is TGTGCCAGCAGAACCTATCAGGGGGTGTATAATTCACCC.

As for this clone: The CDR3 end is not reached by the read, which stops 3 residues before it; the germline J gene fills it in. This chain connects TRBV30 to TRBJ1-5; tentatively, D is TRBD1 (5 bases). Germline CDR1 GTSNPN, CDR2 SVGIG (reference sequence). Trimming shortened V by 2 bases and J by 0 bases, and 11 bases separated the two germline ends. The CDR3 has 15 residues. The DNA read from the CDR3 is TGTGCCTGGAGTTTCCAGGGTTATAGCAATCAGCCC. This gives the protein CAWSFQGYSNQP. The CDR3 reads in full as CAWSFQGYSNQPQHF.

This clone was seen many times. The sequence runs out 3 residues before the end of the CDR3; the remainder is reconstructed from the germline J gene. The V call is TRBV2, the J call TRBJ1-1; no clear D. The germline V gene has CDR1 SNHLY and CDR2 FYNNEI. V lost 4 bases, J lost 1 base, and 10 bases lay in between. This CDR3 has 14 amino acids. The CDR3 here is CASSALTENTEAFF. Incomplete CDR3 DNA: TGTGCCAGCAGTGCCCTTACAGAGAACACTGAA.

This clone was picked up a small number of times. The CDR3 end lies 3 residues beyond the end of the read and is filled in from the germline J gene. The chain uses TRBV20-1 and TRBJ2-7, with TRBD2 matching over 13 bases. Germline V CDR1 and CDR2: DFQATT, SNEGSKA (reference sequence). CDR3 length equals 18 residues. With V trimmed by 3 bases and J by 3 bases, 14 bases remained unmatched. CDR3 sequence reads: CSARGSGTSGEIVYEQYF. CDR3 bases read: TGCAGTGCTAGGGGATCCGGGACTAGCGGGGAAATCGTCTACGAG.

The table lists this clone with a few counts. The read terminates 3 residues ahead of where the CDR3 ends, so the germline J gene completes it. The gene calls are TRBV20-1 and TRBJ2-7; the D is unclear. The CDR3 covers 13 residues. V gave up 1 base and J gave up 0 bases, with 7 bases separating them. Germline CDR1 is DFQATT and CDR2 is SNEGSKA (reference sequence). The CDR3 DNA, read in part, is TGCAGTGCTAGAGTCGCGGACTCCTACGAG. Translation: CSARVADSYE. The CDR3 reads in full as CSARVADSYEQYF.

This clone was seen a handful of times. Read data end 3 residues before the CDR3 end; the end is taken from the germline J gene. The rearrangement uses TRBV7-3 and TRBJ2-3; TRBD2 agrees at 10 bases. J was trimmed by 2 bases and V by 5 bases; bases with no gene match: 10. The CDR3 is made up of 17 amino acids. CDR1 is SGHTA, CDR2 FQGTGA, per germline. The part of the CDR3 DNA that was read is TGTGCCAGCAGCCCAAGGGGCCTAGCGGGGGTCACAGATACG. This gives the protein CASSPRGLAGVTDT. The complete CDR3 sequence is CASSPRGLAGVTDTQYF.

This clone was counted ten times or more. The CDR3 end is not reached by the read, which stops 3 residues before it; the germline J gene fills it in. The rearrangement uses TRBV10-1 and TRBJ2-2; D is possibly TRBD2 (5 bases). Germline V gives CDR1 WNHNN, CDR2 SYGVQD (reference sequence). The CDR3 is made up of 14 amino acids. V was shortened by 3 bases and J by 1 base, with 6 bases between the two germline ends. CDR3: CASSESGNTGELFF. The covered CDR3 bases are TGCGCCAGCAGTGAAAGCGGGAACACCGGGGAG.